These 10 T cell receptor beta chains came from one sample sequenced in a study of shared clonotypes between healthy human individuals. Clones were read by immunoSEQ multiplex PCR, and TCRdb kept only the in-frame ones, dropping some. The table has under 750,000 clones, 72% seen once. Sequenced material: memory CD4+ T cells sorted from blood. The subset was: CD45RA-negative fraction. The receptors stem from a young woman in good health.

The sample holds one count of this clone. The V call is TRBV7-2, the J call TRBJ2-1; 11 bases align to TRBD2. V shed 2 bases, J shed 6 bases, and the junction held 3 bases outside the gene matches. The CDR3 is 15 amino acids. Germline values: CDR1 SGHTA, CDR2 FQGNSA. Here the CDR3 reads CASSLTSGSLNEQFF. The CDR3 bases are TGTGCCAGCAGCTTAACTAGCGGGAGTCTCAATGAGCAGTTCTTC.

This clone was seen a few times. The sample has other DNA sequences that encode this CDR3 too. The gene calls are TRBV19 and TRBJ2-6; D gene ambiguous. The CDR3 runs to 14 residues. V lost 6 bases, J lost 0 bases, and 6 bases lay in between. Germline V CDR1 and CDR2: LNHDA, SQIVND (reference sequence). The CDR3 sequence: CASSRSSGANVLTF. As DNA, the CDR3 is TGTGCCAGTAGCCGGAGCTCTGGGGCCAACGTCCTGACTTTC. The whole variable domain, remainder taken from reference TRBV19 and TRBJ2-6, is DGGITQSPKYLFRKEGQNVTLSCEQNLNHDAMYWYRQDPGQGLRLIYYSQIVNDFQKGDIAEGYSVSREKKESFPLTVTSAQKNPTAFYLCASSRSSGANVLTFGAGSRLTVL.

The V and J genes are TRBV18 and TRBJ2-7, with a possible D match to TRBD1 (6 bases). CDR1 and CDR2 (germline): KGHSH, LQKENI. The ends were cut back, 2 bases at V and 4 bases at J, with 12 bases in the middle. CDR3 size: 14 residues. As DNA, the CDR3 is TGTGCCAGCTCACCAAGTACAGGGTTTTACGAGCAGTACTTC. Translation: CASSPSTGFYEQYF. The full variable domain, in which reference TRBV18 and TRBJ2-7 provide the parts outside the CDR3, is NAGVMQNPRHLVRRRGQEARLRCSPMKGHSHVYWYRQLPEEGLKFMVYLQKENIIDESGMPKERFSAEFPKEGPSILRIQQVVRGDSAAYFCASSPSTGFYEQYFGPGTRLTVT.

This clone was found many times. V and J are TRBV20-1 and TRBJ2-1; D not resolved. Between the trimmed V and J ends, which lost 4 bases and 12 bases, there was a span of 13 bases. The CDR3 is 11 residues long. Germline V gene lookup returns CDR1 DFQATT and CDR2 SNEGSKA (reference sequence). The CDR3 DNA reads as TGCAGTGCTAACGGGCCCACAGCGCAGTTCTTC. As protein: CSANGPTAQFF.

This clone was counted ten times or more. This chain links TRBV6-1 with TRBJ2-5, with 8 bases fitting TRBD2. Per germline, CDR1 MNHNS and CDR2 SASEGT. V trimming: 3 bases; J trimming: 2 bases; junction bases outside the gene matches: 8. CDR3 size: 16 residues. The CDR3 nucleotides are TGTGCCAGCAGTGAGGCCAGCGGGAGCGGTCAAGAGACCCAGTACTTC. This translates into CASSEASGSGQETQYF.

V gene TRBV18 combines with J gene TRBJ1-1; D is unclear. CDR3 length: 14 residues. Trimming pared 1 base from V and 1 base from J, leaving 7 bases between. CDR1 and CDR2 from the germline V gene are KGHSH and LQKENI. The CDR3 protein is CASSPRAGNTEAFF. The DNA of the CDR3 is TGTGCCAGCTCACCACGGGCAGGGAACACTGAAGCTTTCTTT.

Concerning this clone itself: Relative to the germline gene, one junction end is altered; a read error may explain this. CDR3 region: CASSSQYRGGLLHF. CDR3 DNA: TGTGCCAGCAGCTCTCAATACAGGGGCGGATTGTTGCACTTC. The rearrangement links TRBV7-7 to TRBJ2-7; 7 bases are shared with TRBD1. CDR3 length: 14 residues. Germline V CDR1 and CDR2: SSHAT, FNYEAQ (reference sequence). Together with reference TRBV7-7 and TRBJ2-7, the CDR3 gives the full variable domain: GAGVSQSPRYKVTKRGQDVTLRCDPISSHATLYWYQQALGQGPEFLTYFNYEAQPDKSGLPSDRFSAERPEGSISTLTIQRTEQRDSAMYRCASSSQYRGGLLHFGPGTRLTVT.

This clone has a count of ten or more. This chain connects TRBV5-4 to TRBJ2-5; 10 bases match TRBD2. The CDR3 sequence is 15 residues long. Trimming at V came to 2 bases and at J to 5 bases, leaving 6 bases not matched to a gene. Germline V gene lookup returns CDR1 SGHNT and CDR2 YYREEE (reference sequence). The CDR3 sequence is CASSLKREGRETQYF. In DNA form, the CDR3 reads TGTGCCAGCAGCTTAAAGCGGGAGGGCCGGGAGACCCAGTACTTC.

This chain links TRBV25-1 with TRBJ2-1; D remains unclear. Germline loops: CDR1 MGHDK, CDR2 SYGVNS. The length of the CDR3 is 16 residues. Trimming cost V 5 bases and J 5 bases, with 19 bases left between them. CDR3 loop: CASSRTKPGPHNEQFF. CDR3 nucleotides: TGTGCCAGCAGTCGAACTAAACCGGGCCCCCACAATGAGCAGTTCTTC.

The rearrangement links TRBV28 to TRBJ2-5; 12 positions agree with TRBD2. CDR3 length equals 16 residues. Unmatched junction bases numbered 10, after V lost 6 bases and J lost 5 bases. Germline values: CDR1 MDHEN, CDR2 SYDVKM. CDR3 bases: TGTGCCAGCAGACTTGGACTAGCGGGGTGGCGGGAGACCCAGTACTTC. Its translation is CASRLGLAGWRETQYF.